This T cell receptor beta chain appears in the sequencing data of a study of Graves' ophthalmopathy and Graves' hyperthyroidism. The wider study: Hyperthyroidism counted as stable given no ophthalmopathy within 18 months of follow-up.

Other autoimmune diseases, uncontrolled infections, pregnancy or lactation led to the exclusion of patients. The study's findings and limits: Most expanded clonotypes in thyroid above 0.001 frequency also showed up in blood. Predictions made by the model for ophthalmopathy progression reached just over 70% sensitivity and 72% to 85% specificity.

Amplification of the TCR beta CDR3 regions used RNA transcripts (as template). Investigators did first-round RT-PCR with HTBI primers, then second-round multiplex PCR. MiXCR was run by TCRdb on the multiplex PCR reads, yielding one entry per CDR3 protein. The table shows around 1,200,000 distinct CDR3 sequences, with roughly 35% occurring only once. In this sample, this clonotype turned up many times. Its antigen is undetermined. The sequenced material came from peripheral blood or thyroid tissue (not recorded which). The receptor's source is an adult man with Graves' hyperthyroidism.

The CDR3 DNA reads TGCAGCGTTAGACTAGCAAGTACCCTCCAAGAGACCCAGTACTTC. Translation: CSVRLASTLQETQYF. The rearrangement joins TRBV29-1 to TRBJ2-5; 7 nucleotides line up with TRBD2. The CDR3 runs to 15 residues. The germline V gene has CDR1 SQVTM and CDR2 ANQGSEA. V gave up 5 bases and J gave up 1 base; unmatched junction bases: 10.